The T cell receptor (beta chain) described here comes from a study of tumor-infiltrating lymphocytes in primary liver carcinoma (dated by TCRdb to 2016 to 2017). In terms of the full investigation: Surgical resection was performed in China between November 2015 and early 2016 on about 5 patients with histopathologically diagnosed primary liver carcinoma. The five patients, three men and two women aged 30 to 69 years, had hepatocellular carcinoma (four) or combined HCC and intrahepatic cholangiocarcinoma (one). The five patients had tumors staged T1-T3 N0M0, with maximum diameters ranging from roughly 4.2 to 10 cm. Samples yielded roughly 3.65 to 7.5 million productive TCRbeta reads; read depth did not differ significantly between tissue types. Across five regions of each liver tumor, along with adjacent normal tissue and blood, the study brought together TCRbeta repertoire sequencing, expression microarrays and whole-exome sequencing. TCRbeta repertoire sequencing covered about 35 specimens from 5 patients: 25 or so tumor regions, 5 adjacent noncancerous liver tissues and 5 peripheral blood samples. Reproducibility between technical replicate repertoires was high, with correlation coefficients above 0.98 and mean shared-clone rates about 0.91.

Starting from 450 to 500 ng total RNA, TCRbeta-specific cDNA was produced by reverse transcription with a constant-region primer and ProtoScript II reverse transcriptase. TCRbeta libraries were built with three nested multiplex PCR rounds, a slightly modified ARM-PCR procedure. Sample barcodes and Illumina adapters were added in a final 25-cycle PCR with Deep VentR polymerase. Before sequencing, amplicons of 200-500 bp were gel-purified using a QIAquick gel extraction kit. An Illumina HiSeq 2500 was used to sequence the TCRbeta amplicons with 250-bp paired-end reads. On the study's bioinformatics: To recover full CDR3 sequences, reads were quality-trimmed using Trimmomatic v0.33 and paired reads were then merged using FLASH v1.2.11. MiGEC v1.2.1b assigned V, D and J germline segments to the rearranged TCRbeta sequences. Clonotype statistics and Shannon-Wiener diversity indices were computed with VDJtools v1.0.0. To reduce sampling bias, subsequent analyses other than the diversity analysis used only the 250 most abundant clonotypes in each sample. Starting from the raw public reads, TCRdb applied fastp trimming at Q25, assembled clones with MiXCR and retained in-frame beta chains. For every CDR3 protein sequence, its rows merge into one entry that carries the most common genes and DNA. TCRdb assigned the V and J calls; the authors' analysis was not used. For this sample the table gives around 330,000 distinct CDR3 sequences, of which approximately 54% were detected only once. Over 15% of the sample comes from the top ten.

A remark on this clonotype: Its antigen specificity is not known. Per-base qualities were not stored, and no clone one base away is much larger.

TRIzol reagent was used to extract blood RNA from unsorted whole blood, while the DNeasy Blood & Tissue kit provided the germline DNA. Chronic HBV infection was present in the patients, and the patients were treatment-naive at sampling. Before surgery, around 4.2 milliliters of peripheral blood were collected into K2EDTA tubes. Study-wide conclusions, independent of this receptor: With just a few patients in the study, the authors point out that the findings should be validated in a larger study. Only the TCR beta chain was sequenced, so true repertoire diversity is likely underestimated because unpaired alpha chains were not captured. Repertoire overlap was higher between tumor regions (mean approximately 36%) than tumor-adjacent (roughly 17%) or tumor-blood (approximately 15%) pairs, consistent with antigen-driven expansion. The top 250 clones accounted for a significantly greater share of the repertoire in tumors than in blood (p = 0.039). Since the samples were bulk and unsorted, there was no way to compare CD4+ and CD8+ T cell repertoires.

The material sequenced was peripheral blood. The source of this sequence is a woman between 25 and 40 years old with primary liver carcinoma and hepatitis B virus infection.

The sequence in DNA is TGTGCCAGCAGCCCCCCGCAGCTGGAGGCATACGAGCAGTACTTC. It is translated as CASSPPQLEAYEQYF. The chain uses TRBV11-1 and TRBJ2-7, with a weak D call of TRBD2 (5 bases match). V drops 5 bases and J drops 4 bases, leaving 18 bases in between. Counted from cysteine to phenylalanine, this CDR3 has 15 amino acids. Only the CDR3 DNA stays, 45 bases, in frame from base 1. For CDR1 and CDR2, the germline V gene (reference sequence) lists SGHAT and FQDESV.